The 7 T cell receptor beta chains given below trace back to one sample, sequenced in a study of blood T cells in healthy people across ages (dated by TCRdb to between 2015 and 2016). Library preparation was by 5' RACE. TCRdb records Illumina HiSeq 2500 as the sequencer. The second PCR ran for about 7 to 11 cycles and used a J-beta primer mix along with a sample-barcoded 5' primer. TCRdb's own reprocessing of the public reads used fastp at Q25 and MiXCR and kept productive beta chains. Rows matching on CDR3 protein sequence are summarized as one entry with the most common DNA and genes. This sample lists 1.5 million or so distinct CDR3 sequences; approximately 42% were detected once. The leading ten clones occupy roughly 7.9% of the sample. The specimen sequenced was blood. The receptors stem from a young woman in good health.

The V gene is TRBV12-3 or TRBV12-4, the J gene TRBJ2-5; 9 positions agree with TRBD2. The ends lost 5 bases at V and 5 bases at J; junction bases unmatched: 9. This CDR3 region has 15 residues. Here the CDR3 DNA reads TGTGCCAGCAGTCCGTTAGCGGGAGCTGCGGAGACCCAGTACTTC. Its protein product is CASSPLAGAAETQYF.

For this clonotype: At one of its ends the junction is not consistent with the germline gene, which may arise from a read error. The chain uses TRBV5-5 and TRBJ2-5; D possibly uses TRBD1 or TRBD2 (5 bases each). Matching the DNA end better, TRBJ2-7 makes the J call doubtful. Germline CDR1 reads SGHKS; CDR2 reads YYEKEE (reference sequence). The CDR3 totals 14 residues. The CDR3 DNA follows: TGTACCAGCAGCTTGCCGTTGGGGACCCACGAGCAGTACTTC. Protein: CTSSLPLGTHEQYF.

The chain couples TRBV3-1 to TRBJ2-1; possibly TRBD1 for D (6 bases). Gene TRBJ2-7 matches the end of the DNA better, so the J call may be wrong. Germline assignment: CDR1 LGHDT and CDR2 YNNKEL (reference sequence). The CDR3 spans 14 residues. In DNA, the CDR3 is TGTGCCAGCAGCCATGGCACTGCAGGGGAAGAGCAGTACTTC. Protein: CASSHGTAGEEQYF.

This clonotype occurred a few times. This rearrangement joins TRBV15 to TRBJ2-1; TRBD1 matches 7 bases. V dropped 1 base and J dropped 8; count of bases not matched to a gene: 5. Germline-derived CDR1 and CDR2 are LNHNV and YYDKDF (reference sequence). The CDR3 spans 14 residues. The CDR3 bases are TGTGCCACCAGCAGAGCAGGGGGAGCGGATGAGCAGTTCTTC. Its protein product is CATSRAGGADEQFF.

The CDR3 sequence is CASSRDRVFPGYTF. Written as DNA, the CDR3 is TGCGCCAGCAGCCGGGACAGGGTCTTTCCCGGCTACACCTTC. The chain couples TRBV4-1 to TRBJ1-2; TRBD1 matches 9 bases. The CDR3 is 14 residues long. J lost 8 bases, V lost 4 bases, and 8 bases had no gene match. The V gene's germline CDR1 is MGHRA and CDR2 YSYEKL.

The chain recombines TRBV21-1 with TRBJ2-3; the table's D call, TRBD2, has no DNA check behind it. TRBV21-1 is marked as a pseudogene. The CDR3 runs to 16 residues. This chain's CDR3 is CASSNLTSGGTDTQYF. The CDR3 DNA reads TGTGCCAGCAGCAATTTAACCAGCGGTGGGACAGATACGCAGTATTTT.

The chain is built from TRBV20-1 and TRBJ2-1, with 9 bases fitting TRBD2. The germline gives CDR1 DFQATT, CDR2 SNEGSKA (reference sequence). This CDR3 spans 14 amino acids. The trim removed 6 bases at V and 1 base at J, leaving 4 bases unmatched. The CDR3 DNA sequence: TGCAGTGCCCTGGGACTAGCTTCCTACAATGAGCAGTTCTTC. Translating it yields CSALGLASYNEQFF.